This entry features one TCR beta chain sequence. Its specificity is not known. Assay used: immunoSEQ multiplex PCR; TCRdb lists only in-frame clones, some missing. The sample includes 81,000 or so clones, approximately 92% of them seen just once. V lost 4 bases, J lost 4 bases, and 2 bases stayed unmatched. The V gene's germline CDR1 is MGHDK and CDR2 SYGVNS. This CDR3 spans 13 amino acids. The sample is drawn from a study of graft-versus-host responses after intestinal transplantation. Whole-study findings and limits: Subjects displaying graft-donor T cell macrochimerism possessed elevated graft-versus-host to host-versus-graft clonal ratios inside allografts.

V usage is TRBV25-1 and J usage is TRBJ2-7; 9 bases are a match to TRBD1. The sequenced sample was unstimulated CD8+ T cells sorted from spleen or lymph node cells, obtained before transplant. The source of this sequence is a human donor who was the organ donor for an intestinal transplant. The CDR3 region has the DNA TGTGCCAGCAGTGCGACAGGGGGTTACGAGCAGTACTTC. It encodes CASSATGGYEQYF.